The text below deals with one T cell receptor beta chain. Its antigen is still unknown. No base quality values were provided; no much bigger clone lies one nucleotide off. This entry is derived from a study of blood T cells in healthy people across ages (dated by TCRdb to 2015 to 2017). For the study in its entirety: Template switching captured roughly one uniquely barcoded TCR beta cDNA molecule per two T cells in model experiments. Using deep sequencing normalized with unique cDNA molecular identifiers, the study measured how TCR beta repertoire diversity changes with age. The donors were split into four age groups: young (average about 16 years), middle-aged (more than 35), aged (more than 60) and long-lived (over 75). To avoid experimental bias, donors of different ages were spread randomly across the sequencing lanes. Using the same blood draw, the study looked at two additional independent replicas of 1 million unique cDNA reads for two donors, one aged 18 to 30 and the other aged 80 or older.

Preparation of the library involved 5' RACE. Instrument on record: Illumina HiSeq 2500. The second PCR ran for roughly 7 to 12 cycles and used a J-beta primer mix along with a sample-barcoded 5' primer. A unique molecular identifier was introduced onto each TCR beta cDNA molecule by a template-switch 5' adaptor carrying 12 random nucleotides. Each sample yielded at least 2.5 million CDR3-containing paired-end reads. First-strand cDNA was synthesized from all RNA with the Mint cDNA synthesis kit, primed by a TRBC-specific oligonucleotide. After uracil-DNA glycosylase treatment, a first 18-cycle PCR used universal primers M1SS and BC2_uni_R on all cDNA. Turning to the authors' computational methods: For normalization, 1 million high-quality reads, each with a distinct molecular identifier, were randomly selected from each sample. Reads with shared molecular identifiers were discarded instead of being binned into consensus sequences. MiTCR, run with a Q25 quality threshold and the strictest error-elimination algorithm, handled CDR3 identification, clonotype clustering and error correction. A nonparametric unseen species model using Euler transformation provided a lower-bound estimate of total TCR beta diversity. In TCRdb, the public reads were trimmed at Q25 with fastp and aligned with MiXCR, with productive beta chains retained. Rows matching on CDR3 protein sequence are summarized as one entry with the most common DNA and genes. It is TCRdb's table, rather than the study itself, that gives the V and J calls and clone size. Present in this sample are about 1.4 million distinct CDR3 sequences, approximately 59% of which were seen just once. In total, the top ten clones hold roughly 6.3% of the sample.

Donors were approximately 42 systemically healthy Caucasian individuals from Russia aged roughly 6 to 95 years. Ten milliliters of peripheral blood were drawn from each donor into EDTA-treated Vacutainer tubes. PBMCs were isolated by Ficoll-Paque density-gradient centrifugation, with at least 7 million obtained per sample. Trizol reagent was used to extract total RNA from the PBMCs, yielding at least 6 micrograms per sample. The percentages of naive CD45RAhigh/CD27high T cells were determined by flow cytometry on a PBMC aliquot from every donor. The germline V gene supplies CDR1 SNHLY and CDR2 FYNNEI. The CDR3 numbers 16 residues from cysteine through phenylalanine. Only CDR3 DNA remains: 48 bases, in frame from the first base. V is trimmed back by 6 bases and J by 5 bases, and the junction contains 10 bases that no gene match accounts for. General study outcomes and caveats: Donor CMV infection status was unknown, potentially confounding age-related changes in expanded clonotypes. Observed TCR beta diversity per million T cells fell roughly linearly with age, and a significant reduction was already apparent by age approximately 40. Compared with the aged group, the long-lived group had more naive CD4+ T cells, fewer expanded clones and increased TCR diversity, a pattern suggesting age selection. Estimates of total diversity based on one million sequenced T cells were considered lower bounds and underestimates. Since profiling was done on bulk unsorted PBMCs, naive and antigen-experienced compartments could not be conclusively compared. A strong correlation was found between observed TCR beta diversity and the percentage of naive T cells measured by flow cytometry.

Sequencing was performed on blood. The sequence came from a man aged 18 to 35 in good health. Recombination joined TRBV2 with TRBJ2-5, and 12 bases in between align with TRBD2. The sequenced DNA: TGTGCCAGCAGCCTTGGCGGACTAGCGGGAAAGGAGACCCAGTACTTC. Translated, this gives CASSLGGLAGKETQYF.